The next 32 T cell receptor beta chains were all read from a single sample in a study of naive and memory T cell subsets. Overall study findings and caveats: Especially in CD8 cells, naive repertoires contained a few larger clonotypes, possibly CD45RA-re-expressing memory cells.

Two oligonucleotides, mixed equimolar, formed the beta constant-region primer covering TRBC1 and TRBC2. The ligated cDNA underwent four PCR rounds using SP2 and nested alpha and beta constant-region primers. TCRdb re-called the UMI-ligation and nested PCR reads through MiXCR, storing one row per CDR3 protein. The sample consists of 98,000 or so distinct CDR3 sequences, 10% to 12% of them appearing once. These receptors have no identified antigens. Sequencing was carried out using naive CD4+ T cells from blood. The source is a human donor in good health.

This clonotype has a handful of counts. The chain couples TRBV20-1 to TRBJ2-2, with a weak D call TRBD1 (6 bases). V was clipped by 3 bases and J by 3 bases, with 17 bases between them. There are 16 residues in the CDR3. Germline V gene sequence: CDR1 DFQATT, CDR2 SNEGSKA (reference sequence). The CDR3 protein is CSASTGPRLYTGELFF. CDR3 in DNA: TGCAGTGCTAGTACAGGGCCCAGATTATACACCGGGGAGCTGTTTTTT.

In its sample, this clonotype was seen many times. V and J are TRBV7-2 and TRBJ2-1, with D perhaps being TRBD1 or TRBD2 (6 bases each). Trimming stripped 5 bases from V and 6 bases from J, with 8 bases between. Germline values: CDR1 SGHTA, CDR2 FQGNSA. CDR3 length equals 12 residues. The CDR3 is CASSRGVNEQFF. In DNA, the CDR3 is TGTGCCAGCAGCAGGGGGGTCAATGAGCAGTTCTTC.

A few counts support this clonotype. This chain connects TRBV20-1 to TRBJ2-3, with D unclear. With 4 bases removed from V and 1 base from J, the gap between germline ends came to 9 bases. Germline V lookup: CDR1 DFQATT, CDR2 SNEGSKA (reference sequence). The CDR3 runs to 13 residues. The CDR3 region has the DNA TGCAGTGCTAAATATGGGGGCACAGATACGCAGTATTTT. It specifies CSAKYGGTDTQYF.

A few counts support this clonotype. CDR3 amino acids: CASKTGQVDNEQFF. CDR3 in DNA: TGTGCCAGTAAAACGGGACAGGTTGACAATGAGCAGTTCTTC. The rearrangement joins TRBV2 to TRBJ2-1; 8 bases are a match to TRBD1. Germline V CDR1 and CDR2: SNHLY, FYNNEI. Losses at the gene ends were 9 bases for V and 5 bases for J; bases not matched to a gene: 9. The CDR3 consists of 14 residues.

This clonotype has a count of ten or more. The genes are TRBV19 and TRBJ2-6; a weak D match, TRBD2 (6 bases). The CDR3 length is 13 residues. V lost 9 bases to trimming and J lost 2 bases, with 8 bases between them. Looked up from germline, CDR1 is LNHDA and CDR2 is SQIVND (reference sequence). Here the CDR3 reads CASREAGANVLTF. CDR3 DNA sequence: TGTGCCAGCAGGGAGGCTGGGGCCAACGTCCTGACTTTC.

This clonotype has only a few counts. This chain links TRBV28 with TRBJ1-2; TRBD1 aligns across 10 bases. CDR3 size: 15 residues. Germline CDR1 and CDR2: MDHEN and SYDVKM. V gave up 8 bases and J gave up 0 bases; unmatched junction bases: 6. CDR3 in DNA: TGTGCCAGCTGGGCGGGACAGGGGCCTAACTATGGCTACACCTTC. It specifies CASWAGQGPNYGYTF.

Many counts were recorded for this clonotype. V and J are TRBV18 and TRBJ1-1, with 9 positions matching TRBD1. Germline trimming cut 4 bases from V and 2 bases from J; bases unmatched to any gene: 2. There are 14 residues in the CDR3. The germline V gene encodes CDR1 KGHSH and CDR2 LQKENI. The CDR3 nucleotides are TGTGCCAGCTCACTGGGACAGGGAAACACTGAAGCTTTCTTT. Residues: CASSLGQGNTEAFF. The full variable domain, its missing parts supplied by reference TRBV18 and TRBJ1-1, is NAGVMQNPRHLVRRRGQEARLRCSPMKGHSHVYWYRQLPEEGLKFMVYLQKENIIDESGMPKERFSAEFPKEGPSILRIQQVVRGDSAAYFCASSLGQGNTEAFFGQGTRLTVV.

In this sample, this clonotype turned up many times. This sequence joins TRBV12-3 or TRBV12-4 and TRBJ2-4, with a possible D match to TRBD1 (6 bases). V was trimmed by 3 bases and J by 3 bases, leaving 15 bases between them. This CDR3 has 16 residues. CDR3 loop: CASSFTGSRVKNIQYF. The CDR3 DNA follows: TGTGCCAGCAGTTTTACAGGGTCGCGCGTCAAAAACATTCAGTACTTC.

This clonotype has more than one count but fewer than ten. CDR3 in DNA: TGTGCCAGCAGTTCCCCGCCCCGGAGAGGGGGCTACGCTGAAGCTTTCTTT. It specifies CASSSPPRRGGYAEAFF. This chain joins TRBV12-3 or TRBV12-4 and TRBJ1-1; 7 nucleotides line up with TRBD1. The CDR3 sequence is 17 residues long. The V and J ends lost 4 bases and 6 bases, in that order; junction bases with no gene match: 17.

This clonotype was picked up many times. The chain uses TRBV15 and TRBJ2-1; no definite D call. The CDR3 loop spans 13 amino acids. The ends were cut back, 0 bases at V and 6 bases at J, with 6 bases in the middle. The germline V gene has CDR1 LNHNV and CDR2 YYDKDF (reference sequence). The CDR3 coding sequence is TGTGCCACCAGCAGAGACCCATCCAATGAGCAGTTCTTC. Protein product: CATSRDPSNEQFF.

The chain combines TRBV19 with TRBJ2-5, with D perhaps TRBD2 (6 bases). Trimming removed 3 bases at V and 4 bases at J, with 15 bases between. This CDR3 contains 15 residues. Germline V gene data show CDR1 as LNHDA and CDR2 as SQIVND (reference sequence). The CDR3 DNA reads as TGTGCCAGTAGTATGGCCGGGCAGGGAGGAGAGACCCAGTACTTC. Translated, it gives CASSMAGQGGETQYF.

The chain combines TRBV20-1 with TRBJ2-3, with 7 nucleotides matching TRBD2. Trimming took 5 bases from V and 4 from J; bases not matched to a gene: 6. This CDR3 has 13 residues. Germline V gene lookup returns CDR1 DFQATT and CDR2 SNEGSKA (reference sequence). Written as DNA, the CDR3 is TGCAGTGCTCCAGATGCGGGGGCAGATACGCAGTATTTT. It is translated as CSAPDAGADTQYF.

This clonotype has only a few counts. The chain couples TRBV12-3 or TRBV12-4 to TRBJ1-5, with D maybe TRBD1 (6 bases). CDR3 length: 16 amino acids. V shed 3 bases and J shed 0 bases, with 12 bases lying between them. The CDR3 is CASSFMGGISNQPQHF. The CDR3 DNA reads TGTGCCAGCAGTTTTATGGGGGGCATTAGCAATCAGCCCCAGCATTTT.

This clonotype has just a few counts. The chain links TRBV6-2 or TRBV6-3 to TRBJ2-3; TRBD2 matches at 9 bases. This CDR3 is built from 18 residues. The germline V gene has CDR1 MNHEY and CDR2 SVGEGT. V dropped 6 bases and J dropped 5; count of bases not matched to a gene: 18. CDR3 residues: CASSPYISGSRRLDTQYF. The DNA of the CDR3 is TGTGCCAGCAGCCCTTACATTAGCGGGAGCCGTCGTCTAGATACGCAGTATTTT.

This clonotype was counted ten times or more. The chain joins TRBV20-1 to TRBJ2-5; D may be TRBD2 (7 bases). In germline, CDR1 is DFQATT, CDR2 SNEGSKA (reference sequence). Deletions cut 4 bases from V and 7 bases from J, with 19 bases between. This CDR3 comprises 14 residues. This chain's CDR3 is CSAISGGQGGTQYF. CDR3 bases: TGCAGTGCTATTTCGGGAGGCCAAGGGGGGACCCAGTACTTC.

This chain joins TRBV29-1 and TRBJ2-7; D assignment may be TRBD1 or TRBD2 (6 bases each). CDR1 is SQVTM and CDR2 is ANQGSEA in the germline V gene. The CDR3 sequence is 14 residues long. V shed 3 bases and J shed 4 bases, with 16 bases lying between them. The CDR3 sequence is CSVEGGRGGYEQYF. The CDR3 DNA sequence: TGCAGCGTTGAGGGGGGCAGGGGAGGATACGAGCAGTACTTC.

This clonotype was counted at least ten times. The gene calls are TRBV30 and TRBJ1-2; D is undetermined. This CDR3 spans 14 amino acids. Germline CDR1 and CDR2: GTSNPN and SVGIG (reference sequence). V was trimmed by 4 bases and J by 4 bases, leaving 16 bases between them. CDR3 amino acids: CAWTAGQAIYGYTF. Written as DNA, the CDR3 is TGTGCCTGGACCGCCGGGCAGGCAATCTATGGCTACACCTTC.

V is TRBV7-2 and J is TRBJ2-3; TRBD2 matches 12 bases. The CDR3 extends over 18 amino acids. J gave up 6 bases and V 1 base, and 11 bases lay outside the gene matches. Per germline, CDR1 SGHTA and CDR2 FQGNSA. The CDR3 nucleotides are TGTGCCAGCAGCTTAGTATCACTAGCGGGAGGATTGACGGATACGCAGTATTTT. As protein: CASSLVSLAGGLTDTQYF.

The chain combines TRBV30 with TRBJ2-5; D gene unclear. CDR3 size: 15 residues. The V gene lost 2 bases and the J gene lost 2 bases, with 15 bases spanning the gap. CDR1 is GTSNPN, CDR2 SVGIG, per germline (reference sequence). The CDR3 reads CAWSKAPTTQETQYF. The CDR3 DNA follows: TGTGCCTGGAGTAAGGCACCAACTACTCAAGAGACCCAGTACTTC. The full variable domain, its missing parts supplied by reference TRBV30 and TRBJ2-5, is SQTIHQWPATLVQPVGSPLSLECTVEGTSNPNLYWYRQAAGRGLQLLFYSVGIGQISSEVPQNLSASRPQDRQFILSSKKLLLSDSGFYLCAWSKAPTTQETQYFGPGTRLLVL.

This clonotype was detected many times. The CDR3 coding sequence is TGTGCCAGCAGACCCAACTCAGAGAACACTGAAGCTTTCTTT. Amino acids: CASRPNSENTEAFF. The gene calls are TRBV11-2 and TRBJ1-1, with D hard to call. The CDR3 totals 14 residues. Germline V gives CDR1 SGHAT, CDR2 FQNNGV. V gave up 6 bases and J gave up 1 base, with 12 bases separating them.

This clonotype was seen more than once but under ten times. The chain joins TRBV20-1 to TRBJ2-3; TRBD1 or TRBD2 may be the D gene (5 bases each). With 4 bases removed from V and 5 bases from J, the gap between germline ends came to 13 bases. The CDR3 loop spans 13 amino acids. Germline CDR1 and CDR2: DFQATT and SNEGSKA (reference sequence). The CDR3 is CSATRDPEDTQYF. The CDR3 coding sequence is TGCAGTGCTACCCGGGACCCTGAAGATACGCAGTATTTT.

V usage is TRBV29-1 and J usage is TRBJ1-1, with a possible D match to TRBD1 (5 bases). V was trimmed by 6 bases and J by 8 bases, leaving 28 bases between them. The CDR3 extends over 16 amino acids. Germline CDR1 is SQVTM and CDR2 is ANQGSEA. The CDR3, as DNA: TGCAGCGTACAAATGGGTGGCGGGGGAGTGCCGAGAGAAGCTTTCTTT. Translated, it gives CSVQMGGGGVPREAFF.

This clonotype was seen only a few times. The chain combines TRBV12-3 or TRBV12-4 with TRBJ1-2; D is unclear. Trimming shortened V by 6 bases and J by 6 bases, and 17 bases separated the two germline ends. CDR3 length: 14 residues. The DNA of the CDR3 is TGTGCCAGCAGCCCAACATTGGGTCCCCATGGCTACACCTTC. Encoded protein: CASSPTLGPHGYTF.

This clonotype came up a few times. The rearrangement joins TRBV3-1 to TRBJ2-1; TRBD1 agrees at 7 bases. This CDR3 is built from 16 residues. The ends lost 2 bases at V and 8 bases at J; junction bases unmatched: 12. CDR1 and CDR2 (germline): LGHDT, YNNKEL (reference sequence). The CDR3 loop is CASSQSPPRTGHEQFF. CDR3 nucleotides: TGTGCCAGCAGCCAAAGCCCTCCCCGGACAGGACATGAGCAGTTCTTC.

The chain joins TRBV18 to TRBJ1-1; 8 bases fit TRBD1. Trimming at V came to 3 bases and at J to 5 bases, leaving 11 bases not matched to a gene. This CDR3 region has 16 residues. CDR1 and CDR2 from the germline V gene are KGHSH and LQKENI. As DNA, the CDR3 is TGTGCCAGCTCACCTCCACCAGGACAGGGCACGACTGAAGCTTTCTTT. It yields the protein CASSPPPGQGTTEAFF.

As DNA, the CDR3 is TGCAGTGGGGAACGAATAAGGACAGGGGAAAACATTCAGTACTTC. Residues: CSGERIRTGENIQYF. The V gene is TRBV20-1, the J gene TRBJ2-4; TRBD1 matches 9 bases. In germline, CDR1 is DFQATT, CDR2 SNEGSKA (reference sequence). Losses at the gene ends were 7 bases for V and 5 bases for J; bases not matched to a gene: 12. The CDR3 extends over 15 amino acids.

In its sample, this clonotype was seen many times. The gene calls are TRBV6-5 and TRBJ2-1; D is ambiguous. This CDR3 spans 15 amino acids. The germline gives CDR1 MNHEY, CDR2 SVGAGI. With 2 bases removed from V and 3 bases from J, the gap between germline ends came to 11 bases. CDR3 loop: CASSYRHPIYNEQFF. CDR3 in DNA: TGTGCCAGCAGTTACCGACACCCAATCTACAATGAGCAGTTCTTC.

The gene calls are TRBV20-1 and TRBJ2-3; 9 bases are shared with TRBD2. The CDR3 loop spans 14 amino acids. J gave up 5 bases and V 5 bases, and 8 bases lay outside the gene matches. The germline V gene has CDR1 DFQATT and CDR2 SNEGSKA (reference sequence). The CDR3 is CSAVRREGQDTQYF. CDR3 nucleotide sequence: TGCAGTGCTGTTAGGCGGGAGGGCCAAGATACGCAGTATTTT.

The chain recombines TRBV9 with TRBJ2-3, with D perhaps matching TRBD2 (5 bases). This CDR3 comprises 15 residues. From germline, CDR1 is SGDLS and CDR2 YYNGEE. V was shortened by 9 bases and J by 4 bases, with 21 bases between the two germline ends. The CDR3 DNA reads as TGTGCCACATCCCGCGCGGGTGCCGGAGCAGATACGCAGTATTTT. It yields the protein CATSRAGAGADTQYF. Filled out from reference TRBV9 and TRBJ2-3, the complete variable domain reads DSGVTQTPKHLITATGQRVTLRCSPRSGDLSVYWYQQSLDQGLQFLIQYYNGEERAKGNILERFSAQQFPDLHSELNLSSLELGDSALYFCATSRAGAGADTQYFGPGTRLTVL.

This clonotype came up a few times. The V gene is TRBV12-3 or TRBV12-4, the J gene TRBJ1-1, with D unresolved. The CDR3 spans 13 residues. V was clipped by 1 base and J by 1 base, with 4 bases between them. CDR3 coding DNA: TGTGCCAGCAGTTTAGGTTGGAACACTGAAGCTTTCTTT. It yields the protein CASSLGWNTEAFF.

CDR3 sequence reads: CASSQERGASGNTDTQYF. For the CDR3, the DNA is TGTGCCAGCAGCCAAGAACGCGGCGCTAGCGGCAACACAGATACGCAGTATTTT. The chain has TRBV4-2 and TRBJ2-3; 7 nucleotides match TRBD2. This CDR3 region has 18 residues. The ends lost 0 bases at V and 2 bases at J; junction bases unmatched: 11. Germline CDR1 and CDR2: LGHNA and YNFKEQ.

This clonotype was found a few times. V gene TRBV7-2 combines with J gene TRBJ1-1; D gene unclear. This CDR3 spans 14 amino acids. Germline V CDR1 and CDR2: SGHTA, FQGNSA. V was shortened by 3 bases and J by 0 bases, with 8 bases between the two germline ends. In DNA, the CDR3 is TGTGCCAGCAGCTTGGAGGCTATGAACACTGAAGCTTTCTTT. Its translation is CASSLEAMNTEAFF.